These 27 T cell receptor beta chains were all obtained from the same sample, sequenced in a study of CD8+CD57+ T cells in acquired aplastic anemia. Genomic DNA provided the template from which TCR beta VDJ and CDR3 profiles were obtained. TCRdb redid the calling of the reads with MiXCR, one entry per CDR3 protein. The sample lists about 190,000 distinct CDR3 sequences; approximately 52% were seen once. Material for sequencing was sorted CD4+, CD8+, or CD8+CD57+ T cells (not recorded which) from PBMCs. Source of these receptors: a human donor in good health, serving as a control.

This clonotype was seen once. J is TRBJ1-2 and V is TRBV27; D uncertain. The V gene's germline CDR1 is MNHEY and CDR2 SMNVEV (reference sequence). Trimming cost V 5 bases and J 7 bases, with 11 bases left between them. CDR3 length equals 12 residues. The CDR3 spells CASSPLVGGYTF. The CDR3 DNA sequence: TGTGCCAGCAGTCCACTTGTTGGTGGCTACACCTTC.

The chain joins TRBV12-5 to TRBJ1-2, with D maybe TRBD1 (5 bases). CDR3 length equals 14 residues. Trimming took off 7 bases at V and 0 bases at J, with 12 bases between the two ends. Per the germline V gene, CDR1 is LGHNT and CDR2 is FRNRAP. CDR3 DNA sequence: TGTGCTAGTGCCTCCGGGGGTTCTAACTATGGCTACACCTTC. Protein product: CASASGGSNYGYTF. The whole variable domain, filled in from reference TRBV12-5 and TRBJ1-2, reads DARVTQTPRHKVTEMGQEVTMRCQPILGHNTVFWYRQTMMQGLELLAYFRNRAPLDDSGMPKDRFSAEMPDATLATLKIQPSEPRDSAVYFCASASGGSNYGYTFGSGTRLTVV.

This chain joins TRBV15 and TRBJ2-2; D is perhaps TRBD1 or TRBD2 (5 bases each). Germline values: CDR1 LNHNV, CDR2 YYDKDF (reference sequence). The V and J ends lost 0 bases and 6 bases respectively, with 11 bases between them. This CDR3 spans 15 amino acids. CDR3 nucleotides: TGTGCCACCAGCAGAGATCTAGAGGGACCCGGGGAGCTGTTTTTT. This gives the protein CATSRDLEGPGELFF.

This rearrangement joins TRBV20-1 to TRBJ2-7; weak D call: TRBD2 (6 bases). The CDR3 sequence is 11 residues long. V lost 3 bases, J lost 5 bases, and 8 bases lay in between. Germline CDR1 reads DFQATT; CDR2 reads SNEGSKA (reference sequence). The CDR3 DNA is TGCAGTGCTAGTGCGGGGCACGAGCAGTACTTC. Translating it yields CSASAGHEQYF.

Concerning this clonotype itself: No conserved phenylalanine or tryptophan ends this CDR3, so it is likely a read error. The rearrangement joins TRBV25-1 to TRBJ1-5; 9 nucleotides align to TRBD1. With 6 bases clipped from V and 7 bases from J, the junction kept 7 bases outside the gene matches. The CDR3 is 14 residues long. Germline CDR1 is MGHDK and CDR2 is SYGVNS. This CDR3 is CASRRDRVHQPQHL. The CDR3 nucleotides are TGTGCCAGCAGGAGGGACAGGGTCCACCAGCCCCAGCATCTT.

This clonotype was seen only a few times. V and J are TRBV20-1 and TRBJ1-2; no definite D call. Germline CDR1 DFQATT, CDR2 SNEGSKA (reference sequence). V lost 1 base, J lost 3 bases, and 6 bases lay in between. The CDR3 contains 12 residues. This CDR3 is CSARGADYGYTF. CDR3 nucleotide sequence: TGCAGTGCTAGAGGGGCGGACTATGGCTACACCTTC.

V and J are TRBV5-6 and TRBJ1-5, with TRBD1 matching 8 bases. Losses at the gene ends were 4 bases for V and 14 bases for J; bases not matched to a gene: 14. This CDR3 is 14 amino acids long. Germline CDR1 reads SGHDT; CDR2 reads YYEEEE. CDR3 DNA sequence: TGTGCCAGCAGCCTAAGACAGGGGTCCGTCTACGAGCATTTT. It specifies CASSLRQGSVYEHF.

The CDR3, as DNA: TGCAGTGCTAGGTCTCAGGGCCTACGGGAGCAGTACTTC. It codes for CSARSQGLREQYF. The genes are TRBV20-1 and TRBJ2-7; D possibly corresponds to TRBD1 (5 bases). Trimming took 3 bases from V and 7 from J, leaving 16 bases between them. CDR3 length: 13 residues. The germline V gene encodes CDR1 DFQATT and CDR2 SNEGSKA (reference sequence).

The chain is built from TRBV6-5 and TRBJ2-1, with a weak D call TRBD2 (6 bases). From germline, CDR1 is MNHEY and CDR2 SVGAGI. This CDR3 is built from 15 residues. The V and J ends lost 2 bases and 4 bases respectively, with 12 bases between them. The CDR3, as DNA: TGTGCCAGCAGTTACCTCCTCGGGGGATACAATGAGCAGTTCTTC. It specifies CASSYLLGGYNEQFF.

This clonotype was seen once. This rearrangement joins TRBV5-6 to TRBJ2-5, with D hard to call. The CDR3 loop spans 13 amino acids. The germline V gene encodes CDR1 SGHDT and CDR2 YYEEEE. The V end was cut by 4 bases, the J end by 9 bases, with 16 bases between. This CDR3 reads CASSTIGESSQYF. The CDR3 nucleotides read TGTGCCAGCAGCACTATAGGAGAGTCCTCCCAGTACTTC. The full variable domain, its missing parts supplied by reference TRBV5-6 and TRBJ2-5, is DAGVTQSPTHLIKTRGQQVTLRCSPKSGHDTVSWYQQALGQGPQFIFQYYEEEERQRGNFPDRFSGHQFPNYSSELNVNALLLGDSALYLCASSTIGESSQYFGPGTRLLVL.

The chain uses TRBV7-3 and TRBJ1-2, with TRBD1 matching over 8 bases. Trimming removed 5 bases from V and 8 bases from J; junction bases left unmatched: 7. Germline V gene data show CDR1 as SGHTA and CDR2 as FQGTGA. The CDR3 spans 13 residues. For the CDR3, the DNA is TGTGCCAGCAGCCCCCTCCCAGGGGGCGGCTACACCTTC. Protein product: CASSPLPGGGYTF.

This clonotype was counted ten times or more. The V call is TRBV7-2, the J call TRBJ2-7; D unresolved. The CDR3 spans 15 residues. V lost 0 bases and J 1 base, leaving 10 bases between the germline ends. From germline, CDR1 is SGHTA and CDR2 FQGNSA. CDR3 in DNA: TGTGCCAGCAGCTTAGCCGGGTCCCCTTCCTACGAGCAGTACTTC. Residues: CASSLAGSPSYEQYF.

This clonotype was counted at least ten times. The CDR3 spells CASSSRGGGETQYF. In DNA form, the CDR3 reads TGTGCCAGTAGTTCCCGGGGGGGGGGAGAGACCCAGTACTTC. The V gene is TRBV19, the J gene TRBJ2-5; 8 bases align to TRBD2. Per the germline V gene, CDR1 is LNHDA and CDR2 is SQIVND (reference sequence). The CDR3 contains 14 residues. Trimming took 5 bases from V and 4 from J; bases not matched to a gene: 6.

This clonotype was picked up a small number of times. CDR3 bases: TGTGCCAGTAGTCCGGGACAAGGATATGAAAAACTGTTTTTT. It translates to CASSPGQGYEKLFF. The chain carries TRBV19 and TRBJ1-4, with a weak D call TRBD1 (6 bases). CDR3 length: 14 amino acids. The V end lost 5 bases, the J end lost 6 bases, and 13 bases lay between the germline ends. Germline V gene sequence: CDR1 LNHDA, CDR2 SQIVND (reference sequence).

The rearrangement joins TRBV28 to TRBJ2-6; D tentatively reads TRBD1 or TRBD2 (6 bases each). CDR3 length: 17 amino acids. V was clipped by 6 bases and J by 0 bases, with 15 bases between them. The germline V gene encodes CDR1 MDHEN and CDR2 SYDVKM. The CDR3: CASRARRGASGANVLTF. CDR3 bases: TGTGCCAGCAGGGCCCGGAGGGGGGCCTCTGGGGCCAACGTCCTGACTTTC.

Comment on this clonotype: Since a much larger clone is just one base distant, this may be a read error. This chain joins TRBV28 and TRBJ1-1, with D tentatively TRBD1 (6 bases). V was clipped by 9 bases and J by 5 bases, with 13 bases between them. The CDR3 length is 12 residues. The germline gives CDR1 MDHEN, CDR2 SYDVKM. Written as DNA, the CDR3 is TGTGCCAGTAGAGACAGGATGACTGAAGCTTTCTTT. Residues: CASRDRMTEAFF.

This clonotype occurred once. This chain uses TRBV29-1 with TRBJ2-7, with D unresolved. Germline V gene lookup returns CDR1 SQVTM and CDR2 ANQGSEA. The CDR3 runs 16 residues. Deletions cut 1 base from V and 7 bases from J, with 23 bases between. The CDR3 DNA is TGCAGCGTTGAAGGTTTCGGGCGGAACTCCTACAATGAGCAGTACTTC. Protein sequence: CSVEGFGRNSYNEQYF.

CDR3 bases: TGCGCCAGCAGCCAAGATTTCACAGTTCTTGCCTACGAGCAGTACTTC. Residues: CASSQDFTVLAYEQYF. The V call is TRBV4-3, the J call TRBJ2-7, with D unclear. Germline V lookup: CDR1 LGHNA, CDR2 YSLEER. The CDR3 length is 16 residues. V lost 0 bases, J lost 2 bases, and 14 bases lay in between.

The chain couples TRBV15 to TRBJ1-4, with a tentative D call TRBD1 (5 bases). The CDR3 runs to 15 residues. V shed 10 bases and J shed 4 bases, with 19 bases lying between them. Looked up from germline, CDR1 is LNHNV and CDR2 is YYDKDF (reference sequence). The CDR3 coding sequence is TGTGCCAGCAGTTCGGGGGGGGGTAATAATGAAAAACTGTTTTTT. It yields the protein CASSSGGGNNEKLFF.

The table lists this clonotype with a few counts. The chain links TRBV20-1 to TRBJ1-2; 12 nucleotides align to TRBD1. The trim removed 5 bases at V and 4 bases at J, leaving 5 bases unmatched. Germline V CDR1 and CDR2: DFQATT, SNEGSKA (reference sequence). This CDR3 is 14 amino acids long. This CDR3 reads CSARGTGGTYGYTF. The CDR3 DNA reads TGCAGTGCTCGCGGGACAGGGGGCACCTATGGCTACACCTTC.

This CDR3 reads CSASPEAHHSYEQYF. The CDR3 DNA sequence: TGCAGTGCTAGTCCCGAGGCGCACCACTCCTACGAGCAGTACTTC. V usage is TRBV20-1 and J usage is TRBJ2-7; no clear D gene. Germline V gene sequence: CDR1 DFQATT, CDR2 SNEGSKA (reference sequence). V was trimmed by 3 bases and J by 0 bases, leaving 15 bases between them. This CDR3 region has 15 residues.

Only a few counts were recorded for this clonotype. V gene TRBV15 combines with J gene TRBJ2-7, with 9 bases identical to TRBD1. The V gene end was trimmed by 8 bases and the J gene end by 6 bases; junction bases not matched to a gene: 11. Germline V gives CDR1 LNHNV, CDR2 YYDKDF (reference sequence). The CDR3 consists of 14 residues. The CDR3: CATSAGTGFREQYF. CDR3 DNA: TGTGCCACCTCGGCCGGGACAGGGTTCCGCGAGCAGTACTTC.

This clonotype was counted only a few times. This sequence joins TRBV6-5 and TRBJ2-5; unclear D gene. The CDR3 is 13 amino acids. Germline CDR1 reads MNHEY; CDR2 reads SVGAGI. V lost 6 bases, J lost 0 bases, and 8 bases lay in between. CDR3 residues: CASSSVNQETQYF. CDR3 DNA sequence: TGTGCCAGCAGCTCGGTGAACCAAGAGACCCAGTACTTC.

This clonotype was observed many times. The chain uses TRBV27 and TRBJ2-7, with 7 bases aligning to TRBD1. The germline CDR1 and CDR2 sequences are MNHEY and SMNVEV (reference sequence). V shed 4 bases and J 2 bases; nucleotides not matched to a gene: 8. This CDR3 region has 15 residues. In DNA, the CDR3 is TGTGCCAGCAGTTCCCGCAAACAGGGGCCCTACGAGCAGTACTTC. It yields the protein CASSSRKQGPYEQYF.

The DNA for the CDR3 is TGTGCCAGTAGTGTCGACAGTCATGGCTACACCTTC. This codes for CASSVDSHGYTF. The chain combines TRBV19 with TRBJ1-2, with D perhaps matching TRBD1 (5 bases). Looked up from germline, CDR1 is LNHDA and CDR2 is SQIVND (reference sequence). The V end was cut by 5 bases, the J end by 6 bases, with 10 bases between. The CDR3 covers 12 residues. The full variable domain, in which reference TRBV19 and TRBJ1-2 provide the parts outside the CDR3, is DGGITQSPKYLFRKEGQNVTLSCEQNLNHDAMYWYRQDPGQGLRLIYYSQIVNDFQKGDIAEGYSVSREKKESFPLTVTSAQKNPTAFYLCASSVDSHGYTFGSGTRLTVV.

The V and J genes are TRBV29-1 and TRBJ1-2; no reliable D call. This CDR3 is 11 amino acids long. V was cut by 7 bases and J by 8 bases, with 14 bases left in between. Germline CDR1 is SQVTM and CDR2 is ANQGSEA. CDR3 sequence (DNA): TGCAGCGGGGAGGCACAACGCGGCTACACCTTC. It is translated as CSGEAQRGYTF.

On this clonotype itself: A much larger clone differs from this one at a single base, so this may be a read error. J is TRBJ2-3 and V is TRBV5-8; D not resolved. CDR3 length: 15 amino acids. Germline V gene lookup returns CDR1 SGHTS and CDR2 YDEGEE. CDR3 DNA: TGTGCCAGCAGCGGAATGGCACTGAAGATGGATATGCAGTATTTT. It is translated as CASSGMALKMDMQYF.